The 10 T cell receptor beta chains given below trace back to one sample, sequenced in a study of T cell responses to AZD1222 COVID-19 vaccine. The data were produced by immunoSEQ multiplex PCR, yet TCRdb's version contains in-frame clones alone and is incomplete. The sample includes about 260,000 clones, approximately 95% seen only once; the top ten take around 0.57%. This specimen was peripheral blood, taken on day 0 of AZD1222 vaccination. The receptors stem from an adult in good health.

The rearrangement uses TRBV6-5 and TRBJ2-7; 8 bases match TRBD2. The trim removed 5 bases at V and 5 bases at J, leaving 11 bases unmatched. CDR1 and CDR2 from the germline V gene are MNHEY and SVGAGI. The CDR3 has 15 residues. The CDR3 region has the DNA TGTGCCAGCAGTATGAGCGGGGGCCAACACAACGAGCAGTACTTC. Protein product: CASSMSGGQHNEQYF.

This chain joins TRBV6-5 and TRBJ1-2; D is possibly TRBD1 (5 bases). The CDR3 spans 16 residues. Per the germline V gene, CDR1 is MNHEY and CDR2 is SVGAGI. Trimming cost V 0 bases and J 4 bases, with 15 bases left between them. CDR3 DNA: TGTGCCAGCAGTTACTCCGCGATCAGGGATTTCTATGGCTACACCTTC. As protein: CASSYSAIRDFYGYTF.

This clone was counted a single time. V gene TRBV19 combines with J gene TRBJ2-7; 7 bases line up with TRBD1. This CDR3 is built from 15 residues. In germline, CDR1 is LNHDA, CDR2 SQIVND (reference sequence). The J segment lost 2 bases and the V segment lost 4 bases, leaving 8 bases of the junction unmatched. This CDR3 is CASSKAKGQPYEQYF. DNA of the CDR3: TGTGCCAGTAGTAAAGCCAAGGGACAGCCCTACGAGCAGTACTTC. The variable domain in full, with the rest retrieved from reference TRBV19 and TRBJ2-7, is DGGITQSPKYLFRKEGQNVTLSCEQNLNHDAMYWYRQDPGQGLRLIYYSQIVNDFQKGDIAEGYSVSREKKESFPLTVTSAQKNPTAFYLCASSKAKGQPYEQYFGPGTRLTVT.

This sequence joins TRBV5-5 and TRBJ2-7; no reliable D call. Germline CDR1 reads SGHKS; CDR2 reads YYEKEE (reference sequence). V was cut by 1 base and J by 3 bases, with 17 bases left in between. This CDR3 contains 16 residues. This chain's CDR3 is CASSLSSNSLLYEQYF. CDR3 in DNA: TGTGCCAGCAGCTTGTCCTCTAATAGTTTGCTCTACGAGCAGTACTTC.

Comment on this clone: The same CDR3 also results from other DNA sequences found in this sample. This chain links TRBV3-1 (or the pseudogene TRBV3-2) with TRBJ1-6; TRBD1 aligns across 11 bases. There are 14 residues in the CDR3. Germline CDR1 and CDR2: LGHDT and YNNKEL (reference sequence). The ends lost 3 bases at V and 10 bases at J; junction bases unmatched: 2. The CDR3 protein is CASSQGQGESPLHF. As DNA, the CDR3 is TGTGCCAGCAGCCAGGGACAGGGGGAATCACCCCTCCACTTT.

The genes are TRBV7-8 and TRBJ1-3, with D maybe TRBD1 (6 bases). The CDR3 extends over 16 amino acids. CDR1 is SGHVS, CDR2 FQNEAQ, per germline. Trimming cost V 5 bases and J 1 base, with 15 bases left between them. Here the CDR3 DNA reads TGTGCCAGCAGCCTTAGGGGGGTGGGGTCTGGAAACACCATATATTTT. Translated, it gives CASSLRGVGSGNTIYF.

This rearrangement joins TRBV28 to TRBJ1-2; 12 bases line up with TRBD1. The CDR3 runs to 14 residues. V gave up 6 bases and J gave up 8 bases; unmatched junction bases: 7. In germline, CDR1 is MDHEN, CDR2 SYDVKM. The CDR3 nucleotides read TGTGCCAGCAGCCCGGGACAGGGGGCAAGAGGCTACACCTTC. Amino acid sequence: CASSPGQGARGYTF.

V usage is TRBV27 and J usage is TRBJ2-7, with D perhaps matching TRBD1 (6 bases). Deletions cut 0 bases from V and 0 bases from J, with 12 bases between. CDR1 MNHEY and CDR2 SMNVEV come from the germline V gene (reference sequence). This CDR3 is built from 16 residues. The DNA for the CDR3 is TGTGCCAGCAGTTTATCGGAGAGGGGGAGCTCCTACGAGCAGTACTTC. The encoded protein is CASSLSERGSSYEQYF.

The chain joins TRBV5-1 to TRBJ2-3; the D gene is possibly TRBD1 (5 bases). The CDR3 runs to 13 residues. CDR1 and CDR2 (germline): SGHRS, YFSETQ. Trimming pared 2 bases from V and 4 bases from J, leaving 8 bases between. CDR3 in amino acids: CASSFEGADTQYF. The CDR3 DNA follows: TGCGCCAGCAGCTTTGAAGGGGCAGATACGCAGTATTTT.

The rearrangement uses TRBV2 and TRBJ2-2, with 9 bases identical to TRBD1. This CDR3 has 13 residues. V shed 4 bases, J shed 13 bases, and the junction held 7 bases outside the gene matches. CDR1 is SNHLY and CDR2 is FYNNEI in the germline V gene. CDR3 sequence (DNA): TGTGCCAGCAGTGTACAGGGGGCCCAGGGGCTGTTTTTT. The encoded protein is CASSVQGAQGLFF.